This TCR beta chain was found in a study of blood T cell repertoires in COVID-19. Study details: The United States, Italy and Spain provided the acute and convalescent COVID-19 samples. T cells, B-cell-depleted T cells, or PBMCs supplied cDNA or gDNA.

How the authors handled the data: Estimation of nucleated cell counts relied on the amplification of reference gene primers. Generated by immunoSEQ multiplex PCR, the TCRdb table keeps only in-frame clones and is missing some. V and J calls and clone size are those listed in that table; D and trimming were worked out from the DNA. Found here are approximately 130,000 clones, around 87% of them singletons; the top ten hold approximately 2.3%. Trimming shortened V by 1 base and J by 6 bases, and 17 bases separated the two germline ends. This CDR3 has 16 residues. Looked up from germline, CDR1 is LGHNA and CDR2 is YSLEER.

The chain uses TRBV4-3 and TRBJ2-3, with D possibly TRBD2 on 6 matching bases. The sequence derives from a woman in her forties or fifties with acute or convalescent COVID-19. The sequenced sample was peripheral blood. CDR3 nucleotide sequence: TGCGCCAGCAGCCAAGTCCGGGGACTGGCGCCTGATACGCAGTATTTT. This gives the protein CASSQVRGLAPDTQYF.